The 2 T cell receptor beta chains in this list originate from one sample, sequenced in a study of identifying expanded T cells in peripheral blood. The data were produced by immunoSEQ multiplex PCR, yet TCRdb's version contains in-frame clones alone and is incomplete. The repertoire holds about 91,000 clones, with 88% as singletons. The sequenced sample consisted of blood. The origin of the receptors is a person between 18 and 75 years old in good health.

The rearrangement uses TRBV6-5 and TRBJ2-1, with TRBD2 matching 8 bases. This CDR3 spans 16 amino acids. Germline loops: CDR1 MNHEY, CDR2 SVGAGI. V shed 0 bases, J shed 4 bases, and the junction held 5 bases outside the gene matches. The CDR3 here is CASSYSGLAGYNEQFF. CDR3 in DNA: TGTGCCAGCAGTTACTCAGGGCTAGCGGGTTACAATGAGCAGTTCTTC.

In this sample, this clone turned up a few times. The J gene is TRBJ1-3, the V gene TRBV28; D gene uncertain. Trimming pared 6 bases from V and 0 bases from J, leaving 9 bases between. Per germline, CDR1 MDHEN and CDR2 SYDVKM. The CDR3 has 14 amino acids. CDR3 DNA: TGTGCCAGCAGCCCGAACAGCTCTGGAAACACCATATATTTT. Its translation is CASSPNSSGNTIYF.